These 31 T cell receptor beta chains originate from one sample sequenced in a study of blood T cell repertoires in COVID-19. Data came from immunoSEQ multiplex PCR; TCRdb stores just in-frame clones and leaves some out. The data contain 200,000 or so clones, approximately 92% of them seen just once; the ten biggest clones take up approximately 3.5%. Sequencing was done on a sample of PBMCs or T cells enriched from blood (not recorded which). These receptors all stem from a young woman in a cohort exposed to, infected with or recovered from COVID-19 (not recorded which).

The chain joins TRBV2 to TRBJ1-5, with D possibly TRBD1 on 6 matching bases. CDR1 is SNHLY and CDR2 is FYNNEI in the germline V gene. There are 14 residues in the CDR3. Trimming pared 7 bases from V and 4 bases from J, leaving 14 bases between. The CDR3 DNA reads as TGTGCCAGCACCGAAGGGACAACTAATCAGCCCCAGCATTTT. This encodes CASTEGTTNQPQHF. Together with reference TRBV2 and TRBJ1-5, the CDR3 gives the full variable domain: EPEVTQTPSHQVTQMGQEVILRCVPISNHLYFYWYRQILGQKVEFLVSFYNNEISEKSEIFDDQFSVERPDGSNFTLKIRSTKLEDSAMYFCASTEGTTNQPQHFGDGTRLSIL.

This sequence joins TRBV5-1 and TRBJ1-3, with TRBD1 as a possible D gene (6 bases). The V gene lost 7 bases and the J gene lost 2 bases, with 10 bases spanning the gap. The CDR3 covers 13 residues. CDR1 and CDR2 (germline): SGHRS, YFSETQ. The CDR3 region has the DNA TGCGCCAGCCAACGGGACACTGGAAACACCATATATTTT. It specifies CASQRDTGNTIYF. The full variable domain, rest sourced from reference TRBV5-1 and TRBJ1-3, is KAGVTQTPRYLIKTRGQQVTLSCSPISGHRSVSWYQQTPGQGLQFLFEYFSETQRNKGNFPGRFSGRQFSNSRSEMNVSTLELGDSALYLCASQRDTGNTIYFGEGSWLTVV.

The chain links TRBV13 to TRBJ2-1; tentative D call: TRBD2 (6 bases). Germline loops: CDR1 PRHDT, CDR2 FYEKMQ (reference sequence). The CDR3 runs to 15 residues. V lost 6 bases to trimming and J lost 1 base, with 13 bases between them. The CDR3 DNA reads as TGTGCCAGCAGTCCGGGGGTCGGATCCTACAATGAGCAGTTCTTC. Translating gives CASSPGVGSYNEQFF.

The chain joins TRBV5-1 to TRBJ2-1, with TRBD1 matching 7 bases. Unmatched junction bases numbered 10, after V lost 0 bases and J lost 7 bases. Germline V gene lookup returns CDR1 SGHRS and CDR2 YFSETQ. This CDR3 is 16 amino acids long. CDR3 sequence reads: CASSLAPGTALNEQFF. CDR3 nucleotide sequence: TGCGCCAGCAGCTTGGCCCCTGGGACAGCCCTGAATGAGCAGTTCTTC.

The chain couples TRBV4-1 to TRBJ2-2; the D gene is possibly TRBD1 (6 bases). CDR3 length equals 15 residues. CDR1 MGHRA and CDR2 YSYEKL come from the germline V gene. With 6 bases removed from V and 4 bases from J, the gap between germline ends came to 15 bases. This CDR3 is CASRGQQGGTGELFF. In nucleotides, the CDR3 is TGCGCCAGCAGGGGTCAACAGGGCGGCACCGGGGAGCTGTTTTTT.

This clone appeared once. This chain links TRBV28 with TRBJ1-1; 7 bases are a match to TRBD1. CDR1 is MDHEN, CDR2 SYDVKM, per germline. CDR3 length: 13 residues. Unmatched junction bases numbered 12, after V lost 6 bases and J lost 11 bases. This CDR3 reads CASSGLTGTVAFF. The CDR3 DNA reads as TGTGCCAGCAGCGGACTTACCGGGACAGTCGCTTTCTTT.

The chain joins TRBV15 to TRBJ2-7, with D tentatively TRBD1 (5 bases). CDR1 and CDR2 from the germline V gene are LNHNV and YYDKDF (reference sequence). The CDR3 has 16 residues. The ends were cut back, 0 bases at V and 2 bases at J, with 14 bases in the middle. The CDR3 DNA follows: TGTGCCACCAGCAGAGATGTTTCAGGGTTAGCCTACGAGCAGTACTTC. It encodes CATSRDVSGLAYEQYF.

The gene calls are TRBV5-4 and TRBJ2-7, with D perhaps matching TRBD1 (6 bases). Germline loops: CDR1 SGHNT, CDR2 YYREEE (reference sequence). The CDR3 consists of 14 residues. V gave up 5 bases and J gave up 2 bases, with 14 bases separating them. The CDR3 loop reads CASRRNRDTYEQYF. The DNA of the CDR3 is TGTGCCAGCAGGAGGAACAGGGACACCTACGAGCAGTACTTC.

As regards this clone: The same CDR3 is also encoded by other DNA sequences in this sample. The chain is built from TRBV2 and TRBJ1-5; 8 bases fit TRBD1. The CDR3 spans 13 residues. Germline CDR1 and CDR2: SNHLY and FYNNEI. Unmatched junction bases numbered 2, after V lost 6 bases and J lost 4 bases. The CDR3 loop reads CASRGQGNQPQHF. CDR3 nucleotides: TGTGCCAGCAGAGGACAGGGTAATCAGCCCCAGCATTTT.

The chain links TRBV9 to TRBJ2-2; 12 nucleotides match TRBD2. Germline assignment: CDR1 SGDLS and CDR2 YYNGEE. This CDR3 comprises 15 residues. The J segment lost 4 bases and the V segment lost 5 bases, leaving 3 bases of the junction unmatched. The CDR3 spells CASRTSGGTTGELFF. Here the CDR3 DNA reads TGTGCCAGCAGAACTAGCGGGGGGACCACCGGGGAGCTGTTTTTT.

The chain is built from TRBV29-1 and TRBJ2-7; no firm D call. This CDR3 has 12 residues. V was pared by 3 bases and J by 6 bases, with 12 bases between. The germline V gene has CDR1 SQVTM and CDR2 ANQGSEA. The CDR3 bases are TGCAGCGTTGACGACAATAGGTCCGAGCAGTACTTC. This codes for CSVDDNRSEQYF.

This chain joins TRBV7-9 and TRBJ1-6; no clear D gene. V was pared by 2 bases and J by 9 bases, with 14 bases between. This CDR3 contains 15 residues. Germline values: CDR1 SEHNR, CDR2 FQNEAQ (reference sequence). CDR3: CASSLFGGKGSPLHF. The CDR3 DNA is TGTGCCAGCAGCTTATTTGGAGGGAAAGGTTCACCCCTCCACTTT.

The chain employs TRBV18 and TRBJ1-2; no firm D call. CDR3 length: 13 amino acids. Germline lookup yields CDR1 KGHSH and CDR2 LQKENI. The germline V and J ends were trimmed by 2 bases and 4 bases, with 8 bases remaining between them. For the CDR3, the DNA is TGTGCCAGCTCACCAAACGGTGGCTATGGCTACACCTTC. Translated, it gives CASSPNGGYGYTF.

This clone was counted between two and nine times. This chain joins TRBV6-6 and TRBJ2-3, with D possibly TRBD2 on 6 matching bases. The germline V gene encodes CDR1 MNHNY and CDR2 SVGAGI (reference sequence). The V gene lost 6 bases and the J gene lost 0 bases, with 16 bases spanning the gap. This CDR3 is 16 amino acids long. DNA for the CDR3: TGTGCCAGCAGCTCCTTTTGGGGGGATAGCACAGATACGCAGTATTTT. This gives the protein CASSSFWGDSTDTQYF.

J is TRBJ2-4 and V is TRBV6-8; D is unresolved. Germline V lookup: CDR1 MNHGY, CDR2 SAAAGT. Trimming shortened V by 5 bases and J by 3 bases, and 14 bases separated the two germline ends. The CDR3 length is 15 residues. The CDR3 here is CASSAPLESKNIQYF. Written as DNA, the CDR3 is TGTGCCAGCAGTGCCCCATTAGAGAGCAAAAACATTCAGTACTTC.

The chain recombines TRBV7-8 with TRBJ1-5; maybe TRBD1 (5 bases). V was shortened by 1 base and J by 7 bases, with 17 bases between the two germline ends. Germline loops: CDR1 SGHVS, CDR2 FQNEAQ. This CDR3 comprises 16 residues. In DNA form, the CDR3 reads TGTGCCAGCAGCTTAGAAGGCCGGGTGGAGGGGCAGCCCCAGCATTTT. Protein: CASSLEGRVEGQPQHF.

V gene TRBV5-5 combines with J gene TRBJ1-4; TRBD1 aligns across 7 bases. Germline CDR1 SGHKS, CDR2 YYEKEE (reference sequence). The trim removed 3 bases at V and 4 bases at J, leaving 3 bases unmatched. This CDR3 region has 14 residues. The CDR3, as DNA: TGTGCCAGCAGCTGGGGACAGCTTAATGAAAAACTGTTTTTT. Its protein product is CASSWGQLNEKLFF.

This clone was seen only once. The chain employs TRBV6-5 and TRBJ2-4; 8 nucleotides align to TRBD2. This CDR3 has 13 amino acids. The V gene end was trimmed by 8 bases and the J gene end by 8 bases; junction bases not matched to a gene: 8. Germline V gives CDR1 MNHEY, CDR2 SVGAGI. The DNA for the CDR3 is TGTGCCAGCCGGGGTCGGGAGGGTGACATTCAGTACTTC. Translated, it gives CASRGREGDIQYF.

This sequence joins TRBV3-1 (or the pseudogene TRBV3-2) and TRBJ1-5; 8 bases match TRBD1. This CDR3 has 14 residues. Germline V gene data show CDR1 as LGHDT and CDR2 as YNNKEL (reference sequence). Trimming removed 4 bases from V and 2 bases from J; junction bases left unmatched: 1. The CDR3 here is CASSPTGGNQPQHF. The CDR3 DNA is TGTGCCAGCAGCCCGACAGGGGGCAATCAGCCCCAGCATTTT.

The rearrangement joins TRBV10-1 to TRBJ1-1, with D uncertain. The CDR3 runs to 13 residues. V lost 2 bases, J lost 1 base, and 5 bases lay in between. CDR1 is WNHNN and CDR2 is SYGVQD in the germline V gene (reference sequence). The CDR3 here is CASSEAGNTEAFF. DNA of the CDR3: TGCGCCAGCAGTGAGGCGGGGAACACTGAAGCTTTCTTT.

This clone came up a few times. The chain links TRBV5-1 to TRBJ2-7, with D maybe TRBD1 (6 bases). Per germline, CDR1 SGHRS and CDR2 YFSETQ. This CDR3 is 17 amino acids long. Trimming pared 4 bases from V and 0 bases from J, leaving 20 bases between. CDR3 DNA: TGCGCCAGCAGCAAAGACAGCACCGGGACAAGCTCCTACGAGCAGTACTTC. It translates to CASSKDSTGTSSYEQYF.

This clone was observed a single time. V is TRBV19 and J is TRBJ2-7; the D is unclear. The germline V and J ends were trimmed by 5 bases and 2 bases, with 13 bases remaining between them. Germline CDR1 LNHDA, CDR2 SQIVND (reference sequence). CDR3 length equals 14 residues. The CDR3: CASSSKTRAYEQYF. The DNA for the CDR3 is TGTGCCAGTAGTTCTAAGACCCGGGCCTACGAGCAGTACTTC.

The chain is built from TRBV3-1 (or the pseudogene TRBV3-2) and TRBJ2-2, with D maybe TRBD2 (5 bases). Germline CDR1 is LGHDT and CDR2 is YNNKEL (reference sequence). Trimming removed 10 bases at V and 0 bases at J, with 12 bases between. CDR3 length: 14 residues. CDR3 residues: CATSSQANTGELFF. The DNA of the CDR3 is TGTGCCACTAGCTCGCAGGCGAACACCGGGGAGCTGTTTTTT.

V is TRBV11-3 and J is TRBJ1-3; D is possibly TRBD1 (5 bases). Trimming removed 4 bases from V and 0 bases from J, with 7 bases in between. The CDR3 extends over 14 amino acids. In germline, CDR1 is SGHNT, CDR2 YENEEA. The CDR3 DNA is TGTGCCAGCAGCTCCGACAGCTCTGGAAACACCATATATTTT. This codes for CASSSDSSGNTIYF.

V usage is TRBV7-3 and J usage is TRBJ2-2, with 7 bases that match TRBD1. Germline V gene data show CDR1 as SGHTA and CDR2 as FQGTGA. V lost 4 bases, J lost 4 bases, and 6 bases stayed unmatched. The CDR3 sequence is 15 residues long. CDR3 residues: CASSYTRDSTGELFF. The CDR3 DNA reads TGTGCCAGCAGCTATACCAGGGACAGCACCGGGGAGCTGTTTTTT.

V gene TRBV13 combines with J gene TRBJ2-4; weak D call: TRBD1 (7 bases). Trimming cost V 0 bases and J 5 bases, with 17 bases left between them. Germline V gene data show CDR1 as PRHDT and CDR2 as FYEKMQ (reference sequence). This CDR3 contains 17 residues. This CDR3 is CASSLGRPGGLENIQYF. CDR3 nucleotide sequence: TGTGCCAGCAGCTTAGGCCGTCCAGGGGGGTTGGAAAACATTCAGTACTTC.

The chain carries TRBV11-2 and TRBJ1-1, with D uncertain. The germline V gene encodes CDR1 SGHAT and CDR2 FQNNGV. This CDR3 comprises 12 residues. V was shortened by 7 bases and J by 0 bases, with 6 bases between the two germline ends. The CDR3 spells CASTLLNTEAFF. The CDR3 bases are TGTGCCAGCACCCTATTGAACACTGAAGCTTTCTTT.

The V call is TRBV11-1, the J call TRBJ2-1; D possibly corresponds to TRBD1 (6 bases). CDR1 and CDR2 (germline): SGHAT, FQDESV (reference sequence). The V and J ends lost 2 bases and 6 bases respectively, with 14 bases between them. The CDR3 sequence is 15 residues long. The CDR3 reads CASSLLGAGSNEQFF. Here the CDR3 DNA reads TGTGCCAGCAGCTTATTGGGGGCAGGTAGCAATGAGCAGTTCTTC.

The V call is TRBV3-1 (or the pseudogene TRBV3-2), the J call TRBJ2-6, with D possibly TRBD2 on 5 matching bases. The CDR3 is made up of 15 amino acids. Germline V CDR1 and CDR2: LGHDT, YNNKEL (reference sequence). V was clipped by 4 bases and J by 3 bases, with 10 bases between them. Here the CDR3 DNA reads TGTGCCAGCAGCCTCCCCGGGAATGGGGCCAACGTCCTGACTTTC. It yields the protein CASSLPGNGANVLTF.

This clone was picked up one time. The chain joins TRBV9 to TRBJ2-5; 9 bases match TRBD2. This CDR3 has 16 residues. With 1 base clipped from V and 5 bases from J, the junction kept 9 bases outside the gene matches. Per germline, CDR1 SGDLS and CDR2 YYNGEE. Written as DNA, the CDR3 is TGTGCCAGCAGCGTACTAGGCGGGGGGGCCATTGAGACCCAGTACTTC. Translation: CASSVLGGGAIETQYF.

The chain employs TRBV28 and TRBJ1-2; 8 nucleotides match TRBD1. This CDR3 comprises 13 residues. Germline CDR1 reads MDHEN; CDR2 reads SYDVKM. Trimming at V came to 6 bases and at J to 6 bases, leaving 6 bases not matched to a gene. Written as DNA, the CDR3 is TGTGCCAGCAGATTCTCGGACAGGGATGGCTACACCTTC. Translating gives CASRFSDRDGYTF.